This TCR beta chain was recovered during a study of blood T cell repertoires in COVID-19. Measured with immunoSEQ multiplex PCR; TCRdb has only the in-frame clones, and not every one. This repertoire shows fewer than 30,000 clones, approximately 94% found once; its top ten account for less than 8.5%. The sequenced sample consisted of peripheral blood. The sequence was collected from a human donor in a cohort sampled during active COVID-19.

This CDR3 is CASSDPRSGDNSPLHF. CDR3 sequence (DNA): TGCGCCAGCAGCGACCCCCGTTCAGGGGATAATTCACCCCTCCACTTT. This chain connects TRBV5-1 to TRBJ1-6, with D tentatively TRBD1 (6 bases). The germline CDR1 and CDR2 sequences are SGHRS and YFSETQ. Trimming stripped 4 bases from V and 5 bases from J, with 16 bases between. The CDR3 loop spans 16 amino acids.